A selection of T cell receptor beta chains follows, all from one sample in a study of blood T cell repertoires in COVID-19. Data came from immunoSEQ multiplex PCR; TCRdb stores just in-frame clones and leaves some out. Among around 150,000 clones listed, more than 75% were seen once. Material: peripheral blood. Receptors were obtained from a man in his 70s with acute or convalescent COVID-19. The CDR3 runs from the conserved cysteine through the conserved F or W. The D gene is left open where the match is weak. Clone size is stated in some rows and not others, as once, few, many or a class when expanded.

TRBJ2-7,TRBV5-1,TRBD1,NA,TGCGCCAGCAGCTGGGGACAGGGGCCCTACGAGCAGTACTTC,CASSWGQGPYEQYF
TRBJ2-5,TRBV6-5,NA,few,TGTGCCAGCAGCAACACCGGACTCCTACAAGAGACCCAGTACTTC,CASSNTGLLQETQYF
TRBJ2-1,TRBV2,NA,NA,TGTGCCAGCAGTGAAAACCGGGGGAATGAGCAGTTCTTC,CASSENRGNEQFF
TRBJ1-5,TRBV10-2,NA,NA,TGCGCCAGCAGTGAGTCGTTTGGAGGCGGGAGAAATCAGCCCCAGCATTTT,CASSESFGGGRNQPQHF
TRBJ2-4,TRBV3-1/TRBV3-2,NA,NA,TGTGCCAGCAGCCAAGAGACGGGGGCCAAAAACATTCAGTACTTC,CASSQETGAKNIQYF
TRBJ1-2,TRBV7-9,TRBD1,NA,TGTGCCAGCAGCTCCCACAGGGGGACCCTGGAGTTTGGCTACACCTTC,CASSSHRGTLEFGYTF
TRBJ1-2,TRBV30,NA,NA,TGTGCCTGGAAGTCAGGGGCAGAGAATGGCTACACCTTC,CAWKSGAENGYTF
TRBJ2-7,TRBV5-6,TRBD1,once,TGTGCCAGCAGCACGGGGACAGGGTGGGCGTCCTACGAGCAGTACTTC,CASSTGTGWASYEQYF
TRBJ1-2,TRBV6-5,NA,NA,TGTGCCAGCGCAGGCCTTAACTATGGCTACACCTTC,CASAGLNYGYTF
TRBJ2-2,TRBV9,NA,NA,TGTGCCAGCAGCGTAGCTTTCGGGTTCCCCTCCTCCACCGGGGAGCTGTTTTTT,CASSVAFGFPSSTGELFF
TRBJ2-3,TRBV21-1,NA,NA,TGTGCCAGCGCCTGGTGCGCGAGCGGGGGGGGAGATACGCAGTATTTT,CASAWCASGGGDTQYF
TRBJ1-4,TRBV20-1,NA,once,TGCAGTGCTAGTCGTGAAAAACTGTTTTTT,CSASREKLFF
TRBJ2-3,TRBV28,NA,medium-sized,TGTGCCAGCTCTTCCCGGGTTACGTTCACAGATACGCAGTATTTT,CASSSRVTFTDTQYF
TRBJ2-1,TRBV5-1,TRBD2,NA,TGCGCCAGCAGCTTGAATCCCCGAGGGCTAGCGGGAAACAATGAGCAGTTCTTC,CASSLNPRGLAGNNEQFF
TRBJ2-7,TRBV5-4,TRBD2,NA,TGTGCCAGCAGCCTAGCGGGGGTGAGCTCCTACGAGCAGTACTTC,CASSLAGVSSYEQYF
TRBJ2-7,TRBV5-1,NA,NA,TGCGCCAGCAGCTTGGCCCCCGATGACAGAGAGCAGTACTTC,CASSLAPDDREQYF
TRBJ1-1,TRBV5-6,TRBD1,few,TGTGCCAGCAGCTTGGTAGGGGGCCTCCGCACTGAAGCTTTCTTT,CASSLVGGLRTEAFF
TRBJ2-1,TRBV11-3,TRBD2,NA,TGTGCCAGCAGACGTAGCGGGGCGGAGGTTGAGCAGTTCTTC,CASRRSGAEVEQFF
TRBJ1-4,TRBV4-1,TRBD1,NA,TGCGCCAGCAGCCAAGGGGGGACAGCAGAAAAACTGTTTTTT,CASSQGGTAEKLFF
TRBJ1-2,TRBV28,NA,NA,TGTGCCAGCAGTTTTACCCACCATCCAAGAGGCTATGGCTACACCTTC,CASSFTHHPRGYGYTF
TRBJ1-5,TRBV11-2,TRBD1,NA,TGTGCCAGCAGCTCGGACAGGGGATTAGGACAGCCCCAGCATTTT,CASSSDRGLGQPQHF
TRBJ1-3,TRBV7-9,TRBD1,NA,TGTGCCAGCAGCGACCGGGACAGGGGTTTCGGAAACACCATATATTTT,CASSDRDRGFGNTIYF
TRBJ2-5,TRBV18,NA,NA,TGTGCCAGCTCCACTCAAGAGACCCAGTACTTC,CASSTQETQYF
TRBJ1-4,TRBV6-6,NA,NA,TGTGCCAGCAGTTACTCGTTGTATGCAACTAATGAAAAACTGTTTTTT,CASSYSLYATNEKLFF
TRBJ1-4,TRBV19,TRBD1,NA,TGTGCCAGCGGGACAGGTTACGATGAAAAACTGTTTTTT,CASGTGYDEKLFF
TRBJ2-1,TRBV5-1,NA,NA,TGCGCCAGCAGCTTGACCAGTATAGCGGAGCTATACAATGAGCAGTTCTTC,CASSLTSIAELYNEQFF
TRBJ1-2,TRBV28,NA,NA,TGTGCCAGCAGTTCCAAGGGGGGGGGAAGCTATGGCTACACCTTC,CASSSKGGGSYGYTF
TRBJ2-7,TRBV12-3/TRBV12-4,NA,NA,TGTGCCAGCAGTTTGCGGGGACCCTACGAGCAGTACTTC,CASSLRGPYEQYF
TRBJ2-5,TRBV4-2,TRBD2,NA,TGTGCCAGCAGCCAAGTAGGGGGACTAGCGGATGAGACCCAGTACTTC,CASSQVGGLADETQYF
TRBJ1-5,TRBV19,TRBD1,NA,TGTGCCAGTAGTATATCAGACAGGGGTGGGGGCAATCAGCCCCAGCATTTT,CASSISDRGGGNQPQHF
TRBJ1-2,TRBV12-3/TRBV12-4,TRBD1,NA,TGTGCCAGCAGGCCTTGGACAGGGAAAGGCTACACCTTC,CASRPWTGKGYTF
TRBJ1-5,TRBV2,TRBD1,NA,TGTGCCAGCAGTCAGGGACAGCCTGGGCAGCCCCAGCATTTT,CASSQGQPGQPQHF